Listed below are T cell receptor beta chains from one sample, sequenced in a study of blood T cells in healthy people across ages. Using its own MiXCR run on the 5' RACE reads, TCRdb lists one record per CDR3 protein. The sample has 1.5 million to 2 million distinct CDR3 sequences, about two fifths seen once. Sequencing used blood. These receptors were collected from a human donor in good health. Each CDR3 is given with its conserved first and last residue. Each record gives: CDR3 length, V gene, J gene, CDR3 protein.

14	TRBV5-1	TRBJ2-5	CASSLVPPQETQYF
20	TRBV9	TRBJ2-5	CASSVATSASGDVGQETQYF
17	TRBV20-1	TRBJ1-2	CSARDAGPQGALYGYTF
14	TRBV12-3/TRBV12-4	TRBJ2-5	CASSGRGAGETQYF
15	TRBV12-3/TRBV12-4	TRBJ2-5	CASTDTDRGGETQYF
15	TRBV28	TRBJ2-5	CASSFLGSSKETQYF
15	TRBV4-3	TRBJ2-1	CASSPLRDPYNEQFF
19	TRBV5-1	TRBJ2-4	CASSFLPSSGDLAKNIQYF
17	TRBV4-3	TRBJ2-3	CASSQRLASGLSDTQYF
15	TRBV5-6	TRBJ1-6	CASSLGWDYNSPLHF
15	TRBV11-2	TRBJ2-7	CASSQGQVTSYEQYF